This TCR beta chain was recovered during a study of blood T cell repertoires in COVID-19. In its sample, this clone was seen a few times. Produced via immunoSEQ multiplex PCR; TCRdb's table is partial and in-frame only. Of around 65,000 clones listed, approximately 91% are singletons. The sample was peripheral blood. The receptor's source is a human donor in a cohort sampled during active COVID-19.

CDR3 loop: CASSPAGDLEQYF. Written as DNA, the CDR3 is TGCGCCAGTTCCCCAGCGGGAGATCTCGAGCAGTACTTC. This chain connects TRBV10-1 to TRBJ2-7; 8 bases agree with TRBD2. Trimming took 9 bases from V and 6 from J; bases not matched to a gene: 10. The CDR3 runs 13 residues. Germline V lookup: CDR1 WNHNN, CDR2 SYGVQD (reference sequence).